What follows are 29 T cell receptor beta chains derived from one specimen sequenced in a study of blood T cell repertoires in COVID-19. Clones were sequenced by immunoSEQ multiplex PCR, and TCRdb holds only the in-frame ones, with some missing. The sample has about 200,000 clones; approximately 86% are singletons. Sequencing was carried out using peripheral blood. Every receptor here comes from a man aged 55-75 years with acute or convalescent COVID-19.

V usage is TRBV29-1 and J usage is TRBJ1-1; 8 bases fit TRBD1. Losses at the gene ends were 6 bases for V and 2 bases for J; bases not matched to a gene: 5. This CDR3 has 13 residues. From germline, CDR1 is SQVTM and CDR2 ANQGSEA. The CDR3 DNA reads TGCAGCGTAATGACAGGGGTAAACACTGAAGCTTTCTTT. It translates to CSVMTGVNTEAFF.

This sequence joins TRBV18 and TRBJ1-2; 7 bases are a match to TRBD1. The CDR3 sequence is 16 residues long. The germline CDR1 and CDR2 sequences are KGHSH and LQKENI. The trim removed 2 bases at V and 3 bases at J, leaving 9 bases unmatched. CDR3 protein: CASSPSGSTGDYGYTF. As DNA, the CDR3 is TGTGCCAGCTCACCATCCGGTTCCACAGGGGACTATGGCTACACCTTC.

This sequence joins TRBV19 and TRBJ1-3; the D gene is possibly TRBD1 (5 bases). Per germline, CDR1 LNHDA and CDR2 SQIVND (reference sequence). Trimming shortened V by 9 bases and J by 0 bases, and 12 bases separated the two germline ends. The CDR3 spans 14 residues. The DNA for the CDR3 is TGTGCCAGCCGCGACAGAATCTCTGGAAACACCATATATTTT. Translated, it gives CASRDRISGNTIYF.

V is TRBV4-1 and J is TRBJ2-2; D gene uncertain. V was clipped by 5 bases and J by 0 bases, with 16 bases between them. Germline V CDR1 and CDR2: MGHRA, YSYEKL. This CDR3 comprises 17 residues. The chain's CDR3 is CASSDAPGVANTGELFF. In nucleotides, the CDR3 is TGCGCCAGCAGCGATGCCCCCGGTGTCGCGAACACCGGGGAGCTGTTTTTT.

The rearrangement links TRBV19 to TRBJ1-2; D not certain. The CDR3 sequence is 15 residues long. The germline CDR1 and CDR2 sequences are LNHDA and SQIVND (reference sequence). Trimming shortened V by 1 base and J by 0 bases, and 9 bases separated the two germline ends. The CDR3 loop is CASSIVSGANYGYTF. The CDR3, as DNA: TGTGCCAGTAGTATAGTTTCCGGAGCTAACTATGGCTACACCTTC.

The chain has TRBV18 and TRBJ2-7; weak D call: TRBD1 (6 bases). Trimming removed 6 bases at V and 3 bases at J, with 15 bases between. The CDR3 runs 14 residues. Germline CDR1 KGHSH, CDR2 LQKENI. The CDR3 region has the DNA TGTGCCAGCTCCAAAATGGGGGCCGACTACGAGCAGTACTTC. Its protein is CASSKMGADYEQYF.

The chain combines TRBV6-4 with TRBJ1-4; tentative D call: TRBD1 (5 bases). There are 11 residues in the CDR3. V was clipped by 2 bases and J by 10 bases, with 5 bases between them. In germline, CDR1 is MRHNA, CDR2 SNTAGT. The CDR3 nucleotides are TGTGCCAGCAGTGACCAGGGAAAACTGTTTTTT. Amino acid sequence: CASSDQGKLFF.

The chain recombines TRBV15 with TRBJ2-2; D may be TRBD1 (6 bases). The CDR3 spans 14 residues. V was trimmed by 8 bases and J by 0 bases, leaving 10 bases between them. Germline CDR1 and CDR2: LNHNV and YYDKDF (reference sequence). CDR3 amino acids: CATHEGANTGELFF. The CDR3 DNA is TGTGCCACCCATGAGGGGGCGAACACCGGGGAGCTGTTTTTT.

The chain employs TRBV9 and TRBJ2-3, with 7 bases aligning to TRBD2. CDR3 length equals 16 residues. Germline lookup yields CDR1 SGDLS and CDR2 YYNGEE. Germline trimming cut 0 bases from V and 0 bases from J; bases unmatched to any gene: 4. CDR3 protein: CASSVEGGGSTDTQYF. The DNA of the CDR3 is TGTGCCAGCAGCGTAGAGGGCGGGGGTAGCACAGATACGCAGTATTTT.

V and J are TRBV6-6 and TRBJ2-5, with D possibly being TRBD2 (5 bases). This CDR3 spans 13 amino acids. Germline CDR1 reads MNHNY; CDR2 reads SVGAGI (reference sequence). V was trimmed by 6 bases and J by 2 bases, leaving 10 bases between them. The CDR3, as DNA: TGTGCCAGCAGCCCGTCGGGACAAGAGACCCAGTACTTC. It is translated as CASSPSGQETQYF.

This clone has a single count. The chain recombines TRBV18 with TRBJ1-2, with 7 bases identical to TRBD1. Germline assignment: CDR1 KGHSH and CDR2 LQKENI. V trimming: 2 bases; J trimming: 7 bases; junction bases outside the gene matches: 10. The CDR3 is 15 residues long. In DNA form, the CDR3 reads TGTGCCAGCTCACCAGGAACAGGGGCGATGGGTGGCTACACCTTC. Its translation is CASSPGTGAMGGYTF.

The rearrangement links TRBV7-6 to TRBJ1-2; D perhaps matches TRBD1 (6 bases). In germline, CDR1 is SGHVS, CDR2 FNYEAQ. The CDR3 runs 14 residues. V lost 5 bases and J lost 1, with 11 bases in between. In DNA form, the CDR3 reads TGTGCCAGCAGCAAGAGGACAGATAACTATGGCTACACCTTC. Protein product: CASSKRTDNYGYTF.

The V and J genes are TRBV2 and TRBJ1-4; tentative D call: TRBD1 (5 bases). Trimming stripped 6 bases from V and 10 bases from J, with 18 bases between. The CDR3 loop spans 14 amino acids. Per germline, CDR1 SNHLY and CDR2 FYNNEI. CDR3 DNA: TGTGCCAGCAGGAGAGATGGGGACTCTGGAAAACTGTTTTTT. This translates into CASRRDGDSGKLFF. Combining the CDR3 with reference TRBV2 and TRBJ1-4 gives the whole variable domain EPEVTQTPSHQVTQMGQEVILRCVPISNHLYFYWYRQILGQKVEFLVSFYNNEISEKSEIFDDQFSVERPDGSNFTLKIRSTKLEDSAMYFCASRRDGDSGKLFFGSGTQLSVL.

The rearrangement uses TRBV7-2 and TRBJ2-1, with 7 bases identical to TRBD2. Losses at the gene ends were 3 bases for V and 4 bases for J; bases not matched to a gene: 9. Germline lookup yields CDR1 SGHTA and CDR2 FQGNSA. CDR3 length: 16 residues. CDR3 loop: CASSFRGTILYNEQFF. CDR3 DNA sequence: TGTGCCAGCAGCTTCCGCGGGACTATCCTATACAATGAGCAGTTCTTC.

The V gene is TRBV7-9, the J gene TRBJ1-2; 9 nucleotides match TRBD1. Looked up from germline, CDR1 is SEHNR and CDR2 is FQNEAQ (reference sequence). The CDR3 is made up of 13 amino acids. Trimming removed 5 bases from V and 4 bases from J; junction bases left unmatched: 2. For the CDR3, the DNA is TGTGCCAGCAGCCCACAGGGGGCCTATGGCTACACCTTC. Amino acids: CASSPQGAYGYTF. Based on the CDR3 plus reference TRBV7-9 and TRBJ1-2, the full variable domain is DTGVSQNPRHKITKRGQNVTFRCDPISEHNRLYWYRQTLGQGPEFLTYFQNEAQLEKSRLLSDRFSAERPKGSFSTLEIQRTEQGDSAMYLCASSPQGAYGYTFGSGTRLTVV.

This chain links TRBV9 with TRBJ2-7; D might be TRBD1 (5 bases). This CDR3 is built from 15 residues. V lost 0 bases and J lost 6, with 16 bases in between. Germline V gene lookup returns CDR1 SGDLS and CDR2 YYNGEE. CDR3 sequence: CASSVESALGLEQYF. The CDR3, as DNA: TGTGCCAGCAGCGTAGAGTCCGCCTTGGGGCTCGAGCAGTACTTC.

V is TRBV7-2 and J is TRBJ2-7; unclear D gene. There are 14 residues in the CDR3. The germline CDR1 and CDR2 sequences are SGHTA and FQGNSA. V gave up 3 bases and J gave up 1 base, with 10 bases separating them. The CDR3 reads CASSFSAVSYEQYF. In DNA, the CDR3 is TGTGCCAGCAGCTTCTCTGCGGTATCCTACGAGCAGTACTTC.

The chain has TRBV11-1 and TRBJ2-5, with a weak D call TRBD2 (7 bases). The ends were cut back, 5 bases at V and 4 bases at J, with 20 bases in the middle. CDR3 length equals 16 residues. The V gene's germline CDR1 is SGHAT and CDR2 FQDESV (reference sequence). CDR3: CASSPSAGAIRETQYF. Here the CDR3 DNA reads TGTGCCAGCAGCCCCTCGGCGGGGGCCATCCGAGAGACCCAGTACTTC.

This chain links TRBV7-9 with TRBJ1-4; TRBD1 agrees at 9 bases. Looked up from germline, CDR1 is SEHNR and CDR2 is FQNEAQ (reference sequence). With V trimmed by 4 bases and J by 7 bases, 4 bases remained unmatched. The CDR3 sequence is 14 residues long. The CDR3 protein is CASSWGTGREKLFF. Here the CDR3 DNA reads TGTGCCAGCAGCTGGGGGACAGGGCGTGAAAAACTGTTTTTT. The full variable domain, its missing parts supplied by reference TRBV7-9 and TRBJ1-4, is DTGVSQNPRHKITKRGQNVTFRCDPISEHNRLYWYRQTLGQGPEFLTYFQNEAQLEKSRLLSDRFSAERPKGSFSTLEIQRTEQGDSAMYLCASSWGTGREKLFFGSGTQLSVL.

This chain connects TRBV5-1 to TRBJ2-5; D possibly corresponds to TRBD2 (7 bases). The ends were cut back, 1 base at V and 10 bases at J, with 20 bases in the middle. Germline V gives CDR1 SGHRS, CDR2 YFSETQ. This CDR3 has 15 residues. Here the CDR3 reads CASSLSLGGQADQYF. Here the CDR3 DNA reads TGCGCCAGCAGCTTGTCTCTCGGGGGGCAGGCCGACCAGTACTTC.

The rearrangement links TRBV29-1 to TRBJ2-7, with 9 bases aligning to TRBD1. The CDR3 is made up of 13 amino acids. The V and J ends lost 7 bases and 3 bases, in that order; junction bases with no gene match: 7. Germline values: CDR1 SQVTM, CDR2 ANQGSEA. The CDR3 DNA sequence: TGCAGCGCTTCCGGGACAGGGAGCTACGAGCAGTACTTC. Translating it yields CSASGTGSYEQYF.

Comment on this clone: The sample carries other DNA sequences with the same CDR3. V is TRBV6-5 and J is TRBJ1-1; 8 nucleotides line up with TRBD1. With V trimmed by 6 bases and J by 4 bases, 4 bases remained unmatched. CDR3 length: 13 residues. Germline-derived CDR1 and CDR2 are MNHEY and SVGAGI. CDR3 residues: CASRDRAATEAFF. The CDR3 coding sequence is TGTGCCAGCAGGGACAGGGCGGCCACTGAAGCTTTCTTT.

V is TRBV18 and J is TRBJ1-3; TRBD1 agrees at 7 bases. The CDR3 has 18 residues. From germline, CDR1 is KGHSH and CDR2 LQKENI. The V gene end was trimmed by 4 bases and the J gene end by 0 bases; junction bases not matched to a gene: 12. The CDR3 DNA follows: TGTGCCAGCTCACTGAACCCCGGGACAGTAAACTCTGGAAACACCATATATTTT. Protein sequence: CASSLNPGTVNSGNTIYF.

The rearrangement joins TRBV19 to TRBJ2-7, with 7 bases fitting TRBD1. V gave up 3 bases and J gave up 4 bases; unmatched junction bases: 9. The germline V gene encodes CDR1 LNHDA and CDR2 SQIVND (reference sequence). The CDR3 runs 15 residues. The CDR3 is CASSIGDRLTYEQYF. CDR3 coding DNA: TGTGCCAGTAGTATCGGGGACAGACTAACTTACGAGCAGTACTTC.

The rearrangement uses TRBV11-2 and TRBJ1-4, with a weak D call TRBD1 (6 bases). Germline CDR1 SGHAT, CDR2 FQNNGV. The CDR3 runs 16 residues. V dropped 5 bases and J dropped 5 bases, with 18 bases sitting between them. CDR3 DNA sequence: TGTGCCAGCAGCCCGATTCCCGGCAGGGGAAATGAAAAACTGTTTTTT. Its protein is CASSPIPGRGNEKLFF. Variable domain in full (rest from reference TRBV11-2 and TRBJ1-4): EAGVAQSPRYKIIEKRQSVAFWCNPISGHATLYWYQQILGQGPKLLIQFQNNGVVDDSQLPKDRFSAERLKGVDSTLKIQPAKLEDSAVYLCASSPIPGRGNEKLFFGSGTQLSVL.

The chain combines TRBV6-2 or TRBV6-3 with TRBJ2-6; D is possibly TRBD2 (6 bases). Looked up from germline, CDR1 is MNHEY and CDR2 is SVGEGT. The V end lost 5 bases, the J end lost 0 bases, and 14 bases lay between the germline ends. The CDR3 length is 17 residues. CDR3 residues: CASSPTGTFSGANVLTF. CDR3 bases: TGTGCCAGCAGTCCCACCGGGACTTTCTCTGGGGCCAACGTCCTGACTTTC.

This chain joins TRBV5-6 and TRBJ2-3; perhaps TRBD2 as D (5 bases). The CDR3 runs to 14 residues. Trimming took off 0 bases at V and 3 bases at J, with 8 bases between the two ends. Germline V gene sequence: CDR1 SGHDT, CDR2 YYEEEE. The CDR3, as DNA: TGTGCCAGCAGCTTGGATGGCGGGACAGATACGCAGTATTTT. The encoded protein is CASSLDGGTDTQYF. The complete variable domain, with remaining parts taken from reference TRBV5-6 and TRBJ2-3, reads DAGVTQSPTHLIKTRGQQVTLRCSPKSGHDTVSWYQQALGQGPQFIFQYYEEEERQRGNFPDRFSGHQFPNYSSELNVNALLLGDSALYLCASSLDGGTDTQYFGPGTRLTVL.

The chain couples TRBV28 to TRBJ2-5, with D perhaps matching TRBD2 (6 bases). The V end was cut by 6 bases, the J end by 5 bases, with 19 bases between. Germline V gene lookup returns CDR1 MDHEN and CDR2 SYDVKM. This CDR3 spans 15 amino acids. Written as DNA, the CDR3 is TGTGCCAGCAGCATAACTCAGGGAGGAAGGGAGACCCAGTACTTC. Its translation is CASSITQGGRETQYF.

V usage is TRBV13 and J usage is TRBJ1-1; D gene uncertain. V was shortened by 5 bases and J by 1 base, with 14 bases between the two germline ends. Looked up from germline, CDR1 is PRHDT and CDR2 is FYEKMQ (reference sequence). The CDR3 covers 15 residues. CDR3: CASSPGIRTNTEAFF. The CDR3 DNA follows: TGTGCCAGCAGCCCCGGGATAAGAACGAACACTGAAGCTTTCTTT. The full variable domain, completed using reference TRBV13 and TRBJ1-1, is AAGVIQSPRHLIKEKRETATLKCYPIPRHDTVYWYQQGPGQDPQFLISFYEKMQSDKGSIPDRFSAQQFSDYHSELNMSSLELGDSALYFCASSPGIRTNTEAFFGQGTRLTVV.